Listed below are T cell receptor beta chains from one sample, sequenced in a study of T-cell reconstitution after alpha-beta-depleted transplantation in children. TCRdb fed the PCR reads into MiXCR, producing one record per CDR3 protein. The data hold 490,000 or so distinct CDR3 sequences, with roughly an eighth observed a single time. The material was PBMCs from the stem cell graft donor, obtained from the stem cell graft. These receptors were taken from a human donor who donated a stem cell graft to a child with combined immunodeficiency. Each CDR3 is given with its conserved first and last residue. D genes are given only for firm matches. Expanded clones are given a class, and other clones once, few, many or no size at all.

.,TRBV30,.,TRBJ2-5,12,TGTGCCTGGGGACAGAACCAAGAGACCCAGTACTTC,CAWGQNQETQYF
.,TRBV20-1,.,TRBJ2-3,13,TGCAGTGCCGAGGCGGAAAGCACAGATACGCAGTATTTT,CSAEAESTDTQYF
TRBD2,TRBV10-3,few,TRBJ2-2,13,TGTGCCATCTCGGGACTAGCGATCGGGGAGCTGTTTTTT,CAISGLAIGELFF
.,TRBV2,few,TRBJ1-4,18,TGTGCCAGCAGGACGGGACAAGTACACTTTGCAACTAATGAAAAACTGTTTTTT,CASRTGQVHFATNEKLFF
.,TRBV11-2,.,TRBJ2-2,15,TGTGCCAGCAGTCCCGACAGGTTGAACACCGGGGAGCTGTTTTTT,CASSPDRLNTGELFF
.,TRBV9,few,TRBJ1-3,12,TGTGCCAGCAAGACAGACTGGAACACCATATATTTT,CASKTDWNTIYF
TRBD2,TRBV5-6,.,TRBJ2-1,15,TGTGCCATGAGCCCCGGGGGGTCTCGCTACAATGAGCAGTTCTTC,CAMSPGGSRYNEQFF
.,TRBV9,.,TRBJ1-2,15,TGTGCCAGCAGCGTAGGTGGAGGGAAGACCTATGGCTACACCTTC,CASSVGGGKTYGYTF
.,TRBV5-5,.,TRBJ2-1,11,TGTGCCAGCTTCTGGGGCAATGAGCAGTTCTTC,CASFWGNEQFF
.,TRBV20-1,many,TRBJ1-1,11,TGCAGTGCCCAAACCAACACTGAAGCTTTCTTT,CSAQTNTEAFF
TRBD1,TRBV10-3,many,TRBJ2-5,13,TGTGCCATCGCGACAGGGGACCAAGAGACCCAGTACTTC,CAIATGDQETQYF
TRBD2,TRBV29-1,few,TRBJ2-5,17,TGCAGCGTTGGCGAAGGGAGAAGCGGGGGGTGGCAAGAGACCCAGTACTTC,CSVGEGRSGGWQETQYF
.,TRBV12-3/TRBV12-4,many,TRBJ2-7,15,TGTGCCAGCAGTTTGGGCAGTCCCAATCCCTACGAGCAGTACTTC,CASSLGSPNPYEQYF
TRBD1,TRBV29-1,once,TRBJ1-1,16,TGCAGCGTTGGGGGGGGACAGGGAGGGACCAACACTGAAGCTTTCTTT,CSVGGGQGGTNTEAFF
.,TRBV6-5,many,TRBJ1-1,14,TGTGCCAGCAGTTATACACAGGGTACCACTGAAGCTTTCTTT,CASSYTQGTTEAFF
.,TRBV12-3/TRBV12-4,few,TRBJ2-1,12,TGTGCCAGCAGTTTCGGGGTTGGGGAGCAGTTCTTC,CASSFGVGEQFF
TRBD2,TRBV4-3,many,TRBJ2-1,14,TGCGCCAGCAGCGTGGGACTAGGAAACAATGAGCAGTTCTTC,CASSVGLGNNEQFF
.,TRBV20-1,many,TRBJ2-2,15,TGCAGTGCTAGATTGGGGGGATCGAACACCGGGGAGCTGTTTTTT,CSARLGGSNTGELFF
.,TRBV5-1,few,TRBJ1-3,15,TGCGCCAGCAGCTCGACGGTGACCTCTGGAAACACCATATATTTT,CASSSTVTSGNTIYF
TRBD1,TRBV20-1,.,TRBJ1-5,17,TGCAGTGCTATCGGACAGGGGGGAGCGTATAGCAATCAGCCCCAGCATTTT,CSAIGQGGAYSNQPQHF
.,TRBV7-9,.,TRBJ1-5,13,TGTGCCAGCAGCCCCTTAGCGGATGGGCCCCAGCATTTT,CASSPLADGPQHF
TRBD2,TRBV20-1,once,TRBJ2-3,20,TGCAGTGCTAGCGCCACGGGACTAGCGGGAGGGCTACCTAGCACAGATACGCAGTATTTT,CSASATGLAGGLPSTDTQYF
.,TRBV12-3/TRBV12-4,few,TRBJ2-7,15,TGTGCCAGCAGCCCCACCGGGACGGGACCCTACGAGCAGTACTTC,CASSPTGTGPYEQYF
.,TRBV18,few,TRBJ1-3,12,TGTGCCAGCTCACCGTCTGGAAACACCATATATTTT,CASSPSGNTIYF
.,TRBV20-1,.,TRBJ2-1,9,TGCAGTGCTAGATTCTTTCAGTTCTTC,CSARFFQFF
.,TRBV12-3/TRBV12-4,many,TRBJ2-1,15,TGTGCCAGCAGTACGCCCCGGGGTACCACCAATGAGCAGTTCTTC,CASSTPRGTTNEQFF
.,TRBV12-3/TRBV12-4,.,TRBJ2-5,16,TGTGCCAGCAGTCCAAGGACGGCAGGGCGTCAAGAGACCCAGTACTTC,CASSPRTAGRQETQYF
.,TRBV29-1,.,TRBJ1-1,11,TGCAGCGTCGTCACGTCCCGTGAAGCTTTCTTT,CSVVTSREAFF
.,TRBV29-1,.,TRBJ1-1,14,TGCAGCGTCCTACTTGGCGGATCCTTCGGGGAAGCTTTCTTT,CSVLLGGSFGEAFF
.,TRBV7-8,few,TRBJ2-5,15,TGTGCCAGCAGCTTGGGTTATGAGTACCAAGAGACCCAGTACTTC,CASSLGYEYQETQYF
TRBD2,TRBV10-3,many,TRBJ2-1,15,TGTGCCATCAGGGAAACTAGCGGGAGCTACAATGAGCAGTTCTTC,CAIRETSGSYNEQFF
.,TRBV9,.,TRBJ2-4,16,TGTGCCAGCAGCGACGGGGGGCGGCGGACCAAAAACATTCAGTACTTC,CASSDGGRRTKNIQYF
TRBD2,TRBV20-1,few,TRBJ2-1,14,TGCAGTGCTAGAGTCGGGGGGGCCGGGAATGAGCAGTTCTTC,CSARVGGAGNEQFF
TRBD2,TRBV6-1,few,TRBJ2-2,14,TGTGCCAGCAGCGGACTAGCGGGGGTCCGGGAGCTGTTTTTT,CASSGLAGVRELFF